This T cell receptor (beta chain) was captured by sequencing in a study of post-analysis software for immune sequencing data. Across the whole study: The disease courses spanned relapsing-remitting, secondary progressive and progressive-relapsing forms of multiple sclerosis.

CDR1 is LGHDT, CDR2 YNNKEL, per germline (reference sequence). CDR3 length: 15 amino acids. Concerning this clonotype: Its cognate antigen is unknown. One junction end does not reproduce the germline sequence, and a read error may be involved.

Overall study findings and caveats: The five TRBV segments detected at higher frequency in patients than in controls included TRBV5-6, TRBV5-1 and TRBV20-1.

Every TCR beta cDNA library bore unique molecular identifiers. Yield was approximately 500,000 cDNA molecules from around 1 to 9.1 million T cells. Each CDR3 protein gets one entry after TCRdb re-called the PCR reads with MiXCR. Seen here are some 700,000 distinct CDR3 sequences, around 60% observed once, and the top ten hold approximately 11%. The clonotype originates from a girl aged 2-10 years with multiple sclerosis. The gene calls are TRBV3-1 and TRBJ1-5; D gene unclear. The sequencing sample was made of blood. CDR3: CAGSPDNPGVQPQHF. DNA for the CDR3: TGTGCCGGCAGCCCTGATAACCCGGGAGTACAGCCCCAGCATTTT.